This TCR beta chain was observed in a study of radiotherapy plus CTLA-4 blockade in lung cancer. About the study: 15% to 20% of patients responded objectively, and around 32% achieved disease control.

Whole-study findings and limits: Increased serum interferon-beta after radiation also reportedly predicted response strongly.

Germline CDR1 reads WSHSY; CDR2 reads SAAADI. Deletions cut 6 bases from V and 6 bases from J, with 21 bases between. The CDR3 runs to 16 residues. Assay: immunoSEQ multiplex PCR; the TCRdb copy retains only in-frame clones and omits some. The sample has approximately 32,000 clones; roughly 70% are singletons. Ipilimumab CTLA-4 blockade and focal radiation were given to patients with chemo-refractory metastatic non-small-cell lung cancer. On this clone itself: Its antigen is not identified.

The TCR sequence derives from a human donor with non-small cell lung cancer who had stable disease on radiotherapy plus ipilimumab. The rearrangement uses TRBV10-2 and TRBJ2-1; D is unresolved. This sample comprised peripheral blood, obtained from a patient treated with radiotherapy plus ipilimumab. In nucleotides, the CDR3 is TGCGCCAGCAGCGACAATGACCTCCTAGACCCCAATGAGCAGTTCTTC. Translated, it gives CASSDNDLLDPNEQFF.